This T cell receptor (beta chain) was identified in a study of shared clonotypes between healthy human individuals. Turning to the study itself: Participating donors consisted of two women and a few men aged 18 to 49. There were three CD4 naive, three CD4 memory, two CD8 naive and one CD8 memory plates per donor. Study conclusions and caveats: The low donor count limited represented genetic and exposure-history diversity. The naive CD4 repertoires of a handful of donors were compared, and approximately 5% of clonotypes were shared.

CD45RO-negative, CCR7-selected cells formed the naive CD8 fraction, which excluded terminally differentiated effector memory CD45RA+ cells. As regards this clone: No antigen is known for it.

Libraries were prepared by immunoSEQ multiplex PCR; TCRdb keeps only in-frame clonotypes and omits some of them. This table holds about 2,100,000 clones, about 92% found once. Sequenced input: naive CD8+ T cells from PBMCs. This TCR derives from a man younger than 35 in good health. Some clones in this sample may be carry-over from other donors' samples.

The CDR3 here is CASRIGGLAGYEQYF. CDR3 in DNA: TGTGCCAGCAGAATAGGGGGACTAGCGGGATACGAGCAGTACTTC. The chain is built from TRBV27 and TRBJ2-7, with 13 bases that match TRBD2. This CDR3 spans 15 amino acids. Germline CDR1 is MNHEY and CDR2 is SMNVEV (reference sequence). V trimming: 6 bases; J trimming: 4 bases; junction bases outside the gene matches: 6.